These 20 T cell receptor beta chains share one sample of origin, sequenced in a study of blood T cells in healthy people across ages. Sample-barcoded 5' priming and a J-beta primer mix drove a second PCR of 7 to 11 cycles. TCRdb called the 5' RACE reads again in MiXCR, with one record for every CDR3 protein. The data contain approximately 1,100,000 distinct CDR3 sequences, under 55% of them singletons. Material: blood. The receptors derive from a woman aged 60 to 75 in good health.

This chain connects TRBV3-1 to TRBJ1-4; D is possibly TRBD1 (5 bases). CDR3 size: 19 residues. CDR1 LGHDT and CDR2 YNNKEL come from the germline V gene (reference sequence). V shed 0 bases and J shed 0 bases, with 17 bases lying between them. CDR3 residues: CASSQDRPGTFATNEKLFF. The CDR3 bases are TGTGCCAGCAGCCAAGATAGGCCAGGGACTTTTGCAACTAATGAAAAACTGTTTTTT. Looking up the rest from reference TRBV3-1 and TRBJ1-4 gives the full variable domain: DTAVSQTPKYLVTQMGNDKSIKCEQNLGHDTMYWYKQDSKKFLKIMFSYNNKELIINETVPNRFSPKSPDKAHLNLHINSLELGDSAVYFCASSQDRPGTFATNEKLFFGSGTQLSVL.

In this sample, this clonotype turned up a few times. The rearrangement uses TRBV20-1 and TRBJ2-5, with 8 nucleotides matching TRBD2. Germline lookup yields CDR1 DFQATT and CDR2 SNEGSKA (reference sequence). The CDR3 totals 13 residues. Trimming removed 5 bases from V and 4 bases from J; junction bases left unmatched: 6. The CDR3 spells CSADGLAVETQYF. CDR3 coding DNA: TGCAGTGCTGACGGACTAGCAGTAGAGACCCAGTACTTC.

Notes on this clonotype: It may be a read error: a sequence one base away is much more abundant. This CDR3 reads CASSQDGGTNNEQYF. In DNA, the CDR3 is TGTGCCAGCAGCCAAGACGGGGGGACTAACAATGAGCAGTACTTC. The V call is TRBV4-2, the J call TRBJ2-1, with 7 nucleotides matching TRBD2. The J call is in doubt because the DNA end fits TRBJ2-7 better. In germline, CDR1 is LGHNA, CDR2 YNFKEQ. The CDR3 runs to 15 residues.

This chain joins TRBV4-1 and TRBJ1-5; D is undetermined. Trimming cost V 1 base and J 0 bases, with 10 bases left between them. This CDR3 is 16 amino acids long. Germline CDR1 reads MGHRA; CDR2 reads YSYEKL. CDR3 DNA: TGCGCCAGCAGCCAAGTGCCAGGACTTAGCAATCAGCCCCAGCATTTT. Translated, it gives CASSQVPGLSNQPQHF.

The J gene is TRBJ1-2, the V gene TRBV25-1; 8 bases line up with TRBD1. This CDR3 is 11 amino acids long. Unmatched junction bases numbered 5, after V lost 9 bases and J lost 8 bases. Germline-derived CDR1 and CDR2 are MGHDK and SYGVNS. Here the CDR3 reads CASETGEGYTF. The CDR3 DNA sequence: TGTGCCAGTGAGACAGGGGAGGGCTACACCTTC.

This clonotype was seen many times. This chain uses TRBV12-3 or TRBV12-4 with TRBJ2-7; 11 nucleotides agree with TRBD1. The V segment lost 8 bases and the J segment 4 bases; nucleotides outside the gene matches: 1. CDR3 length equals 12 residues. The CDR3 DNA reads TGTGCCAGCGGACAGGGGGCTTACGAGCAGTACTTC. Translation: CASGQGAYEQYF.

Remarks on this clonotype: Germline and junction disagree at one end, which may indicate a read error. The chain uses TRBV2 and TRBJ1-2; D gene ambiguous. The germline gives CDR1 SNHLY, CDR2 FYNNEI. This CDR3 has 13 amino acids. CDR3 nucleotide sequence: TGTCCCAGCAGTGAAGGCCAGGCGTATGGCTACACCTTC. Translated, it gives CPSSEGQAYGYTF.

This sequence joins TRBV10-1 and TRBJ1-2; D not certain. Trimming removed 11 bases from V and 5 bases from J, with 15 bases in between. Germline V gene sequence: CDR1 WNHNN, CDR2 SYGVQD (reference sequence). This CDR3 region has 12 residues. CDR3 sequence (DNA): TGCGCCTGGATACGACAATTGTATGGCTACACCTTC. Its protein product is CAWIRQLYGYTF.

In this sample, this clonotype turned up once. A much larger clone differs by one base, so this may be a read error. The rearrangement joins TRBV4-1 to TRBJ1-4, with 10 bases aligning to TRBD1. The CDR3 is made up of 16 amino acids. Germline lookup yields CDR1 MGHRA and CDR2 YSYEKL. Trimming at V came to 6 bases and at J to 5 bases, leaving 9 bases not matched to a gene. In nucleotides, the CDR3 is TGCGCCAGCAGGAAGGGCTCGGGACAGGGGAATGAAAAACTGTTTTTT. Translated, it gives CASRKGSGQGNEKLFF.

The chain recombines TRBV5-6 with TRBJ2-5, with TRBD2 matching over 8 bases. The CDR3 length is 16 residues. J gave up 3 bases and V 3 bases, and 10 bases lay outside the gene matches. CDR1 is SGHDT, CDR2 YYEEEE, per germline. DNA for the CDR3: TGTGCCAGCAGCTCCTTAGAGCGGGAGTATGAAGAGACCCAGTACTTC. It codes for CASSSLEREYEETQYF. The whole variable domain, remainder taken from reference TRBV5-6 and TRBJ2-5, is DAGVTQSPTHLIKTRGQQVTLRCSPKSGHDTVSWYQQALGQGPQFIFQYYEEEERQRGNFPDRFSGHQFPNYSSELNVNALLLGDSALYLCASSSLEREYEETQYFGPGTRLLVL.

This chain joins TRBV12-3 or TRBV12-4 and TRBJ2-7; tentatively, D is TRBD2 (5 bases). The V gene lost 7 bases and the J gene lost 3 bases, with 16 bases spanning the gap. The CDR3 is 14 amino acids. The CDR3 spells CASTLPLGVYEQYF. CDR3 nucleotide sequence: TGTGCCAGCACTCTTCCACTAGGCGTCTACGAGCAGTACTTC.

A note on this clonotype: One end of the junction does not line up with germline, which may come from a read error. This chain links TRBV7-9 with TRBJ1-2; no reliable D call. CDR1 is SEHNR, CDR2 FQNEAQ, per germline (reference sequence). The length of the CDR3 is 14 residues. CDR3 in amino acids: CANSLAVGYSGYTF. CDR3 bases: TGTGCCAACAGCTTAGCGGTAGGGTACAGTGGCTACACCTTC.

This clonotype showed up just once. The chain is built from TRBV4-1 and TRBJ2-7; 11 bases match TRBD2. Germline V gene sequence: CDR1 MGHRA, CDR2 YSYEKL. With V trimmed by 4 bases and J by 0 bases, 5 bases remained unmatched. The CDR3 runs 16 residues. The CDR3 sequence: CASSLGLAGRSYEQYF. The CDR3 DNA sequence: TGCGCCAGCAGCCTTGGACTAGCGGGTCGCTCCTACGAGCAGTACTTC.

This clonotype was detected many times. At one boundary the junction diverges from the germline segment, which might be a read error. The chain carries TRBV18 and TRBJ2-3; TRBD1 aligns across 7 bases. This CDR3 has 14 amino acids. Per germline, CDR1 KGHSH and CDR2 LQKENI. CDR3: CASSRDRDTDTQYF. In DNA, the CDR3 is TGCGCCAGCTCACGGGACAGAGACACAGATACGCAGTATTTT.

V gene TRBV20-1 combines with J gene TRBJ2-7; 11 positions agree with TRBD2. The J segment lost 7 bases and the V segment lost 0 bases, leaving 17 bases of the junction unmatched. The V gene's germline CDR1 is DFQATT and CDR2 SNEGSKA (reference sequence). This CDR3 region has 18 residues. The CDR3 DNA is TGCAGTGCTAGAGACCTTCCCGGGACTAGCGGCTCCTACAATGAGCAGTACTTC. Translated, it gives CSARDLPGTSGSYNEQYF.

The chain combines TRBV11-1 with TRBJ2-1; 9 positions match TRBD2. After removal of 5 bases from V and 3 bases from J, the junction contained 8 bases not matched to a gene. This CDR3 contains 16 residues. Germline V gives CDR1 SGHAT, CDR2 FQDESV (reference sequence). The CDR3 region has the DNA TGTGCCAGCAGCCCTCTAGCGGGGACAGACTACAATGAGCAGTTCTTC. Protein sequence: CASSPLAGTDYNEQFF.

The chain employs TRBV4-1 and TRBJ2-1; D might be TRBD2 (6 bases). Germline V lookup: CDR1 MGHRA, CDR2 YSYEKL. The V gene lost 4 bases and the J gene lost 7 bases, with 20 bases spanning the gap. The CDR3 extends over 16 amino acids. CDR3 nucleotide sequence: TGCGCCAGCAGCCTCCGGAGAACTAGCAGACATAATGAGCAGTTCTTC. It codes for CASSLRRTSRHNEQFF.

The rearrangement uses TRBV7-2 and TRBJ1-2, with D possibly matching TRBD1 (6 bases). With 8 bases removed from V and 4 bases from J, the gap between germline ends came to 20 bases. The CDR3 loop spans 15 amino acids. In germline, CDR1 is SGHTA, CDR2 FQGNSA. The CDR3 sequence is CASHVGHLEGYGYTF. CDR3 DNA sequence: TGTGCCAGCCACGTGGGACACCTTGAGGGCTATGGCTACACCTTC. Variable domain in full (rest from reference TRBV7-2 and TRBJ1-2): GAGVSQSPSNKVTEKGKDVELRCDPISGHTALYWYRQSLGQGLEFLIYFQGNSAPDKSGLPSDRFSAERTGGSVSTLTIQRTQQEDSAVYLCASHVGHLEGYGYTFGSGTRLTVV.

The rearrangement links TRBV29-1 to TRBJ2-7; 13 bases align to TRBD2. The CDR3 covers 13 residues. V lost 6 bases, J lost 1 base, and 0 bases stayed unmatched. Looked up from germline, CDR1 is SQVTM and CDR2 is ANQGSEA. CDR3: CSVLAGGSYEQYF. Written as DNA, the CDR3 is TGCAGCGTACTAGCGGGAGGGTCCTACGAGCAGTACTTC.

J is TRBJ2-5 and V is TRBV20-1; 7 nucleotides agree with TRBD1. CDR1 DFQATT and CDR2 SNEGSKA come from the germline V gene (reference sequence). There are 13 residues in the CDR3. V lost 5 bases and J lost 2; bases outside the gene matches: 5. The CDR3 here is CSAHGGQQETQYF. The DNA for the CDR3 is TGCAGTGCTCATGGGGGACAGCAAGAGACCCAGTACTTC.